This TCR beta chain was identified during a study of cytomegalovirus exposure and HLA in healthy donors. Amplification used 60 Vbeta primers and 13 Jbeta primers. Source study methods: As a later analysis found, there were 60 million to 90 million unique TCR beta chains, of which around 9.9 million were shared. Generated by immunoSEQ multiplex PCR, the TCRdb table keeps only in-frame clones and is missing some. The V and J calls and clone size come from that table; D and trimming were worked out from the DNA. The sample's table shows roughly 90,000 clones. Broader study findings: It is likely that the observed cluster of highly shared sequence variants was a sequencing artifact. Segments of the TCR beta V type were, in most cases, productive about 90% or about 30% of the time in an earlier analysis. In a later analysis, a missense DCLRE1C variant was linked to TCR beta V- and J-gene trimming.

The CDR3 consists of 14 residues. V was pared by 5 bases and J by 4 bases, with 14 bases between. The germline CDR1 and CDR2 sequences are KGHSH and LQKENI. With regard to this clone: The antigen is undetermined.

This TCR derives from a man aged 50-59 years in good health and CMV-seropositive. The chain carries TRBV18 and TRBJ1-2; D perhaps matches TRBD1 (5 bases). The sequenced sample was PBMCs. The CDR3 sequence is CASSTTVGIYGYTF. The CDR3 region has the DNA TGTGCCAGCTCAACGACAGTTGGGATCTATGGCTACACCTTC. The entire variable domain, with the rest obtained from reference TRBV18 and TRBJ1-2, is as follows: NAGVMQNPRHLVRRRGQEARLRCSPMKGHSHVYWYRQLPEEGLKFMVYLQKENIIDESGMPKERFSAEFPKEGPSILRIQQVVRGDSAAYFCASSTTVGIYGYTFGSGTRLTVV.